This T cell receptor (beta chain) was observed in a study of shared clonotypes between healthy human individuals. Study results and caveats: Rarefaction indicated that sorted-subset sequencing remained incomplete although depth was large.

Libraries were prepared by immunoSEQ multiplex PCR; TCRdb keeps only in-frame clonotypes and omits some of them. The table shows fewer than 1.4 million clones, with 75% to 80% occurring only once. The study enrolled healthy HIV-negative adults without recent acute infections or vaccinations as donors. CDR3 length: 17 residues. Losses at the gene ends were 5 bases for V and 4 bases for J; bases not matched to a gene: 11. Germline V gene lookup returns CDR1 SGHTA and CDR2 FQGNSA. Worth noting for this clone: The antigen is not known.

This clonotype was sampled from a man younger than 30 in good health. Some clones in this sample may be carry-over from other donors' samples. V and J are TRBV7-2 and TRBJ1-2; TRBD1 aligns across 12 bases. Sequencing input: memory CD4+ T cells from PBMCs. The subset was: CD45RA-negative fraction. Written as DNA, the CDR3 is TGTGCCAGCAGCCTAATGGGACAGGGGGCGCTGGGCTATGGCTACACCTTC. Residues: CASSLMGQGALGYGYTF.